Below are 25 T cell receptor beta chains sequenced from a single sample in a study of blood T cells in healthy people across ages. Next came a second PCR, run for roughly 7 to 12 cycles, which used a sample-barcoded 5' primer along with a J-beta primer mix. TCRdb re-analysed the 5' RACE reads in MiXCR, keeping a single row per CDR3 protein. The table records roughly 2 million distinct CDR3 sequences, about 50% of them present only once. The specimen was blood. These receptors were taken from a woman aged 40 to 50 in good health.

The chain uses TRBV19 and TRBJ2-5, with TRBD2 matching 13 bases. The CDR3 spans 17 residues. The V gene's germline CDR1 is LNHDA and CDR2 SQIVND (reference sequence). J was trimmed by 1 base and V by 7 bases; bases with no gene match: 9. DNA for the CDR3: TGTGCCAGTACCCAGGGGACTAGCGGGGAACTCCAAGAGACCCAGTACTTC. Its translation is CASTQGTSGELQETQYF.

The gene calls are TRBV7-6 and TRBJ2-5, with TRBD2 identical over 16 bases. CDR3 length equals 20 residues. Germline trimming cut 3 bases from V and 2 bases from J; bases unmatched to any gene: 12. The germline gives CDR1 SGHVS, CDR2 FNYEAQ. The CDR3 sequence is CASSFGAGTSGGAKQETQYF. The CDR3 DNA follows: TGTGCCAGCAGCTTCGGGGCGGGGACTAGCGGGGGGGCGAAACAAGAGACCCAGTACTTC.

The count of this clonotype is one. This chain links TRBV6-2 or TRBV6-3 with TRBJ2-1; TRBD2 agrees at 9 bases. The DNA end favors TRBJ2-7, so the J call may be wrong. CDR3 size: 20 residues. Germline V lookup: CDR1 MNHEY, CDR2 SVGEGT. The CDR3 region is CASSYPMGSGGTSSYNEQYF. As DNA, the CDR3 is TGTGCCAGCAGTTACCCTATGGGTAGCGGGGGCACCTCCTCCTACAATGAGCAGTACTTC.

The chain combines TRBV6-5 with TRBJ2-7, with a possible D match to TRBD1 (6 bases). This CDR3 is built from 13 residues. Germline loops: CDR1 MNHEY, CDR2 SVGAGI. V was cut by 2 bases and J by 6 bases, with 11 bases left in between. The CDR3 is CASSYRGTGEQYF. CDR3 nucleotides: TGTGCCAGCAGTTACAGGGGGACGGGCGAGCAGTACTTC.

The sample holds a few counts of this clonotype. The J gene is TRBJ2-3, the V gene TRBV12-3 or TRBV12-4, with TRBD1 as a possible D gene (6 bases). V was cut by 7 bases and J by 0 bases, with 14 bases left in between. This CDR3 comprises 15 residues. The CDR3: CASNSQGKSTDTQYF. CDR3 DNA sequence: TGTGCCAGCAACTCCCAGGGGAAGAGCACAGATACGCAGTATTTT.

The chain links TRBV20-1 to TRBJ2-7; 7 bases are a match to TRBD1. The CDR3 is 13 amino acids. V shed 2 bases, J shed 2 bases, and the junction held 3 bases outside the gene matches. In germline, CDR1 is DFQATT, CDR2 SNEGSKA (reference sequence). CDR3 sequence reads: CSARSTGTYEQYF. In nucleotides, the CDR3 is TGCAGTGCTAGATCGACAGGGACCTACGAGCAGTACTTC.

V gene TRBV20-1 combines with J gene TRBJ1-2, with unresolved D. The V and J ends lost 2 bases and 4 bases respectively, with 8 bases between them. This CDR3 comprises 12 residues. Looked up from germline, CDR1 is DFQATT and CDR2 is SNEGSKA (reference sequence). The CDR3 region has the DNA TGCAGTGCTAGATTCCGGGCCTATGGCTACACCTTC. Amino acids: CSARFRAYGYTF.

The genes are TRBV6-1 and TRBJ2-3, with TRBD1 matching over 7 bases. From germline, CDR1 is MNHNS and CDR2 SASEGT. J was trimmed by 1 base and V by 8 bases; bases with no gene match: 3. The CDR3 totals 13 residues. The CDR3 bases are TGTGCCAGCTACAGGGGTGGCACAGATACGCAGTATTTT. Its translation: CASYRGGTDTQYF.

Concerning this clonotype: This may be a read error: a much more frequent sequence differs by one nucleotide. V is TRBV15 and J is TRBJ2-4, with 7 bases identical to TRBD1. The J call may be wrong; the DNA end is better matched by TRBJ2-7. This CDR3 region has 16 residues. Germline V gene lookup returns CDR1 LNHNV and CDR2 YYDKDF (reference sequence). The CDR3 bases are TGTGCCACCAGCAGAGATGATAGACAGGGAGACCACGAGCAGTACTTC. This gives the protein CATSRDDRQGDHEQYF.

This clonotype was counted a few times. The chain is built from TRBV20-1 and TRBJ2-1; D is perhaps TRBD2 (5 bases). There are 17 residues in the CDR3. The V end was cut by 0 bases, the J end by 0 bases, with 15 bases between. Per germline, CDR1 DFQATT and CDR2 SNEGSKA (reference sequence). The chain's CDR3 is CSAREVVREFSYNEQFF. The CDR3 bases are TGCAGTGCTAGAGAAGTTGTAAGGGAGTTCTCCTACAATGAGCAGTTCTTC.

The rearrangement links TRBV6-5 to TRBJ2-4; D perhaps matches TRBD1 (5 bases). The CDR3 sequence is 13 residues long. V was clipped by 8 bases and J by 13 bases, with 21 bases between them. Germline V gene lookup returns CDR1 MNHEY and CDR2 SVGAGI. The CDR3 spells CASSRQFQGQQYF. The CDR3 bases are TGTGCCAGCTCGAGACAATTTCAGGGCCAGCAGTACTTC.

This clonotype has a handful of counts. The chain is built from TRBV5-5 and TRBJ2-4; D tentatively reads TRBD1 or TRBD2 (5 bases each). Trimming took off 3 bases at V and 2 bases at J, with 9 bases between the two ends. The germline V gene has CDR1 SGHKS and CDR2 YYEKEE (reference sequence). CDR3 length equals 14 residues. The CDR3 coding sequence is TGTGCCAGCAGCTGGGACCGTACCAAAAACATTCAGTACTTC. This sequence encodes CASSWDRTKNIQYF.

This clonotype was observed a handful of times. The CDR3: CASSRAGIYEQYF. In DNA, the CDR3 is TGTGCCAGCAGCCGGGCAGGAATCTACGAGCAGTACTTC. V is TRBV3-1 and J is TRBJ2-7; no firm D call. CDR3 length equals 13 residues. Trimming stripped 4 bases from V and 3 bases from J, with 10 bases between. Germline CDR1 LGHDT, CDR2 YNNKEL (reference sequence).

The V gene is TRBV12-3 or TRBV12-4, the J gene TRBJ2-1; the D is unclear. The V gene lost 5 bases and the J gene lost 1 base, with 12 bases spanning the gap. This CDR3 comprises 15 residues. CDR3 sequence reads: CASSPQTVSYNEQFF. The CDR3 region has the DNA TGTGCCAGCAGTCCGCAGACTGTTTCCTACAATGAGCAGTTCTTC.

This clonotype was counted a few times. This chain connects TRBV20-1 to TRBJ2-7; TRBD2 matches at 10 bases. The CDR3 runs to 14 residues. V lost 6 bases, J lost 5 bases, and 10 bases stayed unmatched. Germline V gives CDR1 DFQATT, CDR2 SNEGSKA (reference sequence). This chain's CDR3 is CSAISSGGFHEQYF. The CDR3 coding sequence is TGCAGTGCGATAAGTAGCGGGGGGTTCCACGAGCAGTACTTC.

The CDR3: CSARDWERDSRSNQPQHF. The DNA of the CDR3 is TGCAGTGCTAGAGATTGGGAACGGGACAGTCGTAGCAATCAGCCCCAGCATTTT. The chain employs TRBV20-1 and TRBJ1-5; 7 nucleotides line up with TRBD1. The CDR3 is 18 residues long. Per the germline V gene, CDR1 is DFQATT and CDR2 is SNEGSKA (reference sequence). V was clipped by 0 bases and J by 0 bases; unmatched bases: 11.

This chain uses TRBV5-1 with TRBJ2-5, with D uncertain. The closer fit of TRBJ2-7 to the DNA end suggests the J call may be wrong. The CDR3 extends over 13 amino acids. CDR1 and CDR2 from the germline V gene are SGHRS and YFSETQ. CDR3 sequence reads: CASSVEETYEQYF. In DNA, the CDR3 is TGCGCCAGCAGCGTGGAAGAGACCTACGAGCAGTACTTC.

The rearrangement uses TRBV10-3 and TRBJ2-1; 11 nucleotides match TRBD2. V shed 4 bases, J shed 8 bases, and the junction held 10 bases outside the gene matches. The CDR3 sequence is 16 residues long. Germline V gives CDR1 ENHRY, CDR2 SYGVKD. CDR3 in DNA: TGTGCCATCAGTGCAACTCTAGCGGGGGGTGGTTATGAGCAGTTCTTC. The encoded protein is CAISATLAGGGYEQFF.

This clonotype was found a few times. The rearrangement joins TRBV6-5 to TRBJ2-7; tentatively, D is TRBD1 or TRBD2 (5 bases each). The CDR3 consists of 15 residues. Per germline, CDR1 MNHEY and CDR2 SVGAGI. Trimming stripped 4 bases from V and 2 bases from J, with 15 bases between. The CDR3 coding sequence is TGTGCCAGCAGTTCGGGGACGTCGCTTCCCTACGAGCAGTACTTC. Translated, it gives CASSSGTSLPYEQYF.

The table lists this clonotype with a few counts. This sequence joins TRBV7-2 and TRBJ1-6; 7 bases agree with TRBD1. V lost 1 base and J lost 8; bases outside the gene matches: 8. CDR1 and CDR2 from the germline V gene are SGHTA and FQGNSA. The CDR3 consists of 16 residues. The CDR3 protein is CASSLETGYIYSPLHF. In DNA, the CDR3 is TGTGCCAGCAGCTTAGAGACAGGGTATATTTATTCACCCCTCCACTTT.

The chain couples TRBV7-2 to TRBJ2-7, with 7 bases aligning to TRBD1. Judging by the DNA end, TRBJ2-5 fits better; the J call may be wrong. Germline loops: CDR1 SGHTA, CDR2 FQGNSA. The CDR3 is 15 residues long. CDR3 sequence: CASSSQTARGETQYF. DNA for the CDR3: TGTGCCAGCAGCTCCCAGACCGCCAGGGGGGAGACCCAGTACTTC.

There are a few counts of this clonotype. An end of the junction does not agree with germline; a read error may underlie this. The chain is built from TRBV12-3 or TRBV12-4 and TRBJ2-7; 7 bases are a match to TRBD1. The CDR3 is 13 residues long. For the CDR3, the DNA is TGTGCCGGCAGTTTAGGGACAGACTACGAGCAGTACTTC. Amino acid sequence: CAGSLGTDYEQYF.

CDR3 sequence: CSASRGQGARYGYTF. For the CDR3, the DNA is TGCAGTGCTAGCCGCGGACAGGGGGCGCGGTATGGCTACACCTTC. This chain links TRBV20-1 with TRBJ1-2; 11 bases match TRBD1. The CDR3 runs 15 residues. V shed 3 bases and J 5 bases; nucleotides not matched to a gene: 8. The germline CDR1 and CDR2 sequences are DFQATT and SNEGSKA (reference sequence).

This rearrangement joins TRBV10-3 to TRBJ2-3; unclear D gene. The ends were cut back, 3 bases at V and 2 bases at J, with 12 bases in the middle. Germline V gene lookup returns CDR1 ENHRY and CDR2 SYGVKD. The CDR3 is made up of 15 amino acids. CDR3 nucleotide sequence: TGTGCCATCAGTGAAGTTCGTTCTGACACAGATACGCAGTATTTT. Protein product: CAISEVRSDTDTQYF.

This clonotype showed up just a few times. The chain combines TRBV7-2 with TRBJ1-2, with unresolved D. The CDR3 is 14 residues long. The V gene lost 5 bases and the J gene lost 4 bases, with 14 bases spanning the gap. Germline assignment: CDR1 SGHTA and CDR2 FQGNSA. The CDR3 is CASSGRTGIYGYTF. DNA for the CDR3: TGTGCCAGCAGCGGGAGGACGGGAATCTATGGCTACACCTTC.